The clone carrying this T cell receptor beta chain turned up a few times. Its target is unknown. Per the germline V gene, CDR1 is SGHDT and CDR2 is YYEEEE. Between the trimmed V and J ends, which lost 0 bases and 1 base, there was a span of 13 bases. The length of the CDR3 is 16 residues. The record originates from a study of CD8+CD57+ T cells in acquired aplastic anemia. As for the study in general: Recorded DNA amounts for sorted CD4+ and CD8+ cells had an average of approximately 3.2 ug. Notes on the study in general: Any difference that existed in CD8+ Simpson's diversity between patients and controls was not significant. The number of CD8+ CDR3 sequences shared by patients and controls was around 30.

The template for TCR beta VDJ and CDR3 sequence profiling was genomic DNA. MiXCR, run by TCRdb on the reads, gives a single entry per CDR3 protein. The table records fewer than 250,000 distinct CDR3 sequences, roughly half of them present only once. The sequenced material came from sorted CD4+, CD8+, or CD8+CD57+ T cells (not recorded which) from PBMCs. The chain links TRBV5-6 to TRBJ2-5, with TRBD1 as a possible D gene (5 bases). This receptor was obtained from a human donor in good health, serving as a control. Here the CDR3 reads CASSLGDSEPQETQYF. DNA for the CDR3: TGTGCCAGCAGCTTGGGAGACAGCGAACCCCAAGAGACCCAGTACTTC.